This T cell receptor beta chain was captured in a study of graft-versus-host responses after intestinal transplantation. For the study at large: Recipients obtained multivisceral, liver-intestinal, or isolated intestinal transplants.

Concerning this clone: Its antigen is unidentified.

Study-level results: GvH clonotypes were identified within recipient marrow, with a subset emerging first in ileum or blood.

The protocol was immunoSEQ multiplex PCR, while the TCRdb copy is restricted to in-frame clones and leaves out a portion. This sample has approximately 46,000 clones, with 65% to 85% found just once. The input for sequencing was unstimulated CD4+ T cells sorted from spleen or lymph node cells, taken before transplant. The TCR originated in a human donor who was the organ donor for an intestinal transplant.

The CDR3 loop reads CASRPGTGTTGELFF. The DNA for the CDR3 is TGTGCCAGCAGACCCGGGACAGGGACCACCGGGGAGCTGTTTTTT. This sequence joins TRBV2 and TRBJ2-2; 9 bases match TRBD1. The CDR3 has 15 amino acids. Germline V gives CDR1 SNHLY, CDR2 FYNNEI. The V segment lost 6 bases and the J segment 4 bases; nucleotides outside the gene matches: 6. The entire variable domain, with the rest obtained from reference TRBV2 and TRBJ2-2, is as follows: EPEVTQTPSHQVTQMGQEVILRCVPISNHLYFYWYRQILGQKVEFLVSFYNNEISEKSEIFDDQFSVERPDGSNFTLKIRSTKLEDSAMYFCASRPGTGTTGELFFGEGSRLTVL.